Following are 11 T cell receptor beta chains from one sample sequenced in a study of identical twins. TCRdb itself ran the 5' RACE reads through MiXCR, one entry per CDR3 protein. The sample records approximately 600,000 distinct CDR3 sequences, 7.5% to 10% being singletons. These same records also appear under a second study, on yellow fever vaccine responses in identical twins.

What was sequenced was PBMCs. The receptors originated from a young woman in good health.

The CDR3 DNA reads TGTGCCAGCAGCGTTGGACAGGGAACCTACAATGAGCAGTTCTTC. It yields the protein CASSVGQGTYNEQFF. The chain joins TRBV6-4 to TRBJ2-1; 8 bases agree with TRBD1. This CDR3 has 15 residues. Germline CDR1 reads MRHNA; CDR2 reads SNTAGT. Trimming at V came to 6 bases and at J to 2 bases, leaving 6 bases not matched to a gene.

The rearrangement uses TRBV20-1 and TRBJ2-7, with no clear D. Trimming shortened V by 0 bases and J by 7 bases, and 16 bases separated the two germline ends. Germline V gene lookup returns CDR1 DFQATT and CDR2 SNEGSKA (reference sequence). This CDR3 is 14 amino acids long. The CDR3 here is CSARDLRQAREQYF. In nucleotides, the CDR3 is TGCAGTGCTAGAGATTTGCGGCAGGCGAGGGAGCAGTACTTC.

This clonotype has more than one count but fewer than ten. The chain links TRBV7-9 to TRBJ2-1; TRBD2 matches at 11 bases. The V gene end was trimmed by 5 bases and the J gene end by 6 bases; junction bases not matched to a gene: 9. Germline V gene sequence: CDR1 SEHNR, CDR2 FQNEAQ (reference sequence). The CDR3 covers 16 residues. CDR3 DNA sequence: TGTGCCAGCAGCCTCCTTATGGGGACTAGCGGCAATGAGCAGTTCTTC. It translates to CASSLLMGTSGNEQFF.

The CDR3 nucleotides read TGCAGTGCCCCAGGGGTCCTCAATCAGCCCCAGCATTTT. Its protein product is CSAPGVLNQPQHF. The chain couples TRBV20-1 to TRBJ1-5; D perhaps matches TRBD1 (6 bases). Per the germline V gene, CDR1 is DFQATT and CDR2 is SNEGSKA (reference sequence). V lost 6 bases and J lost 3, with 12 bases in between. This CDR3 has 13 residues.

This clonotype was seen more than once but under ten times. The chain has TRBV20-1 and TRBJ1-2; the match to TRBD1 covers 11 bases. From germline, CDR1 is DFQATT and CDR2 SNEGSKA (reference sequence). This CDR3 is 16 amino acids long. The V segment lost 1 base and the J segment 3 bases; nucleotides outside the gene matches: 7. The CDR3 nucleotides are TGCAGTGCTAGAGGGCTAGGACAGGGGGCAGACTATGGCTACACCTTC. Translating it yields CSARGLGQGADYGYTF.

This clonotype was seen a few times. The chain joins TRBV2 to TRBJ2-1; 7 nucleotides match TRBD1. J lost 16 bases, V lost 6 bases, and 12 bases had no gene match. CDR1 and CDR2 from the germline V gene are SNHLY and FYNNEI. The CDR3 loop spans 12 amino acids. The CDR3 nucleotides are TGTGCCAGCAGCCTTGACAGGGTACGGTACTTCTTC. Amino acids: CASSLDRVRYFF.

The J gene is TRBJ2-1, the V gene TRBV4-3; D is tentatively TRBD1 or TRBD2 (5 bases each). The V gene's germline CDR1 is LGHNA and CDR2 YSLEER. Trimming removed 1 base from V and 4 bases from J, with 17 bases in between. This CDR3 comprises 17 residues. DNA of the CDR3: TGCGCCAGCAGCCAAGCGATGTCCGGGGCTGAGTACAATGAGCAGTTCTTC. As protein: CASSQAMSGAEYNEQFF.

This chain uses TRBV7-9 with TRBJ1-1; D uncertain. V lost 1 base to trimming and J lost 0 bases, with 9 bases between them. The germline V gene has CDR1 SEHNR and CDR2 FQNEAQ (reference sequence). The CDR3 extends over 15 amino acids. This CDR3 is CASSLDQVVNTEAFF. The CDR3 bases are TGTGCCAGCAGCTTAGATCAGGTGGTGAACACTGAAGCTTTCTTT.

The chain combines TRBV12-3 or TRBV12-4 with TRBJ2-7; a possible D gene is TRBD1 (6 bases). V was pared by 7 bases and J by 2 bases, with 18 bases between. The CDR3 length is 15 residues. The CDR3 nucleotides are TGTGCCAGCACTCCGACGACAGGAATTACCTACGAGCAGTACTTC. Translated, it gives CASTPTTGITYEQYF.

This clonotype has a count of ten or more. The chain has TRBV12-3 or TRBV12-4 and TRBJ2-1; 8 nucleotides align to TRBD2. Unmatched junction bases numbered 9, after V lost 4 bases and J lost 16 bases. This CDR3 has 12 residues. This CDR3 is CASSWAGTSIFF. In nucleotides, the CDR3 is TGTGCCAGCAGTTGGGCCGGGACTAGTATATTCTTC.

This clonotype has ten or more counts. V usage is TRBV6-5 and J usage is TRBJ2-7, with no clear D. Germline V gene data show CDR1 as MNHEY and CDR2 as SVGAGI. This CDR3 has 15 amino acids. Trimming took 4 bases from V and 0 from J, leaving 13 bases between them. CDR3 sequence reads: CASSFRVGGSYEQYF. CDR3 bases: TGTGCCAGCAGTTTTCGGGTCGGCGGCTCCTACGAGCAGTACTTC.